A selection of T cell receptor beta chains follows, all from one sample in a study of PD-1 blockade in classical Hodgkin lymphoma. Using immunoSEQ multiplex PCR, the repertoire was profiled, and TCRdb retains in-frame clones only, with some absent. The repertoire holds 7,000 to 8,000 clones, with over 60% as singletons. The starting material was CD4+ T cells from blood, obtained at baseline. These receptors were obtained from a human donor with classical Hodgkin lymphoma. CDR3s include the opening cysteine and the closing phenylalanine or tryptophan. D genes are given only for firm matches. Some rows have no size entry. The others give once, few or many, or a class for an expanded clone.

clone size: -
V gene: TRBV29-1
J gene: TRBJ2-7
D gene: -
CDR3 protein: CSPDPQTRREQYF
CDR3 DNA: TGCAGCCCTGACCCGCAAACTCGACGGGAGCAGTACTTC

clone size: -
V gene: TRBV28
J gene: TRBJ1-4
D gene: TRBD1
CDR3 protein: CASSTGTGGLKLFF
CDR3 DNA: TGTGCCAGCAGCACCGGGACAGGGGGCCTGAAACTGTTTTTT

clone size: -
V gene: TRBV9
J gene: TRBJ1-4
D gene: -
CDR3 protein: CASSVGSSFAATNEKLFF
CDR3 DNA: TGTGCCAGCAGCGTAGGATCTTCGTTTGCAGCAACTAATGAAAAACTGTTTTTT

clone size: -
V gene: TRBV5-1
J gene: TRBJ1-3
D gene: -
CDR3 protein: CASSLQAGGLGNTIYF
CDR3 DNA: TGCGCCAGCAGCTTGCAGGCGGGGGGGCTTGGAAACACCATATATTTT

clone size: -
V gene: TRBV6-5
J gene: TRBJ1-5
D gene: -
CDR3 protein: CASRSSIIGQPQHF
CDR3 DNA: TGTGCCAGCAGATCATCCATAATCGGTCAGCCCCAGCATTTT

clone size: -
V gene: TRBV6-5
J gene: TRBJ2-7
D gene: TRBD1
CDR3 protein: CASSYKRTGFYEQYF
CDR3 DNA: TGTGCCAGCAGTTACAAAAGGACAGGCTTCTACGAGCAGTACTTC

clone size: -
V gene: TRBV6-5
J gene: TRBJ1-1
D gene: TRBD1
CDR3 protein: CASTSRGRNTEAFF
CDR3 DNA: TGTGCCAGCACCTCTAGGGGGCGGAACACTGAAGCTTTCTTT

clone size: -
V gene: TRBV5-1
J gene: TRBJ1-2
D gene: TRBD1
CDR3 protein: CASSPGQVSYGYTF
CDR3 DNA: TGCGCCAGCAGCCCGGGACAGGTTTCATATGGCTACACCTTC

clone size: few
V gene: TRBV5-6
J gene: TRBJ2-5
D gene: TRBD1
CDR3 protein: CASSPGQGRSETQYF
CDR3 DNA: TGTGCCAGCAGCCCCGGACAGGGGAGGTCAGAGACCCAGTACTTC

clone size: -
V gene: TRBV27
J gene: TRBJ2-7
D gene: -
CDR3 protein: CASSLRGVLNEQYF
CDR3 DNA: TGTGCCAGCAGCCTCAGGGGGGTTCTGAACGAGCAGTACTTC

clone size: -
V gene: TRBV10-3
J gene: TRBJ2-1
D gene: -
CDR3 protein: CAISGARTYNEQFF
CDR3 DNA: TGTGCCATCAGTGGAGCTCGGACGTACAATGAGCAGTTCTTC

clone size: -
V gene: TRBV5-5
J gene: TRBJ1-4
D gene: -
CDR3 protein: CASSRFRAVGDEKLFF
CDR3 DNA: TGTGCCAGCAGCAGATTTAGGGCCGTCGGGGATGAAAAACTGTTTTTT

clone size: -
V gene: TRBV2
J gene: TRBJ1-1
D gene: TRBD1
CDR3 protein: CASIGTGALNTEAFF
CDR3 DNA: TGTGCCAGCATTGGGACAGGGGCCCTGAACACTGAAGCTTTCTTT

clone size: -
V gene: TRBV18
J gene: TRBJ2-5
D gene: -
CDR3 protein: CASSPQSGAGETQYF
CDR3 DNA: TGTGCCAGCTCACCCCAATCAGGGGCAGGAGAGACCCAGTACTTC

clone size: -
V gene: TRBV4-1
J gene: TRBJ2-2
D gene: -
CDR3 protein: CASSQVWWGLNTGELFF
CDR3 DNA: TGCGCCAGCAGCCAGGTCTGGTGGGGGTTAAACACCGGGGAGCTGTTTTTT

clone size: -
V gene: TRBV7-2
J gene: TRBJ2-1
D gene: -
CDR3 protein: CASSSSRNSYNEQFF
CDR3 DNA: TGTGCCAGCAGCTCATCTAGAAACTCCTACAATGAGCAGTTCTTC

clone size: -
V gene: TRBV25-1
J gene: TRBJ2-1
D gene: TRBD2
CDR3 protein: CASSDPGLGREFF
CDR3 DNA: TGTGCCAGCAGTGACCCGGGACTAGGGAGAGAGTTCTTC

clone size: -
V gene: TRBV28
J gene: TRBJ1-2
D gene: -
CDR3 protein: CASTGSLYGYTF
CDR3 DNA: TGTGCCAGTACAGGGAGCCTCTATGGCTACACCTTC

clone size: -
V gene: TRBV12-5
J gene: TRBJ2-2
D gene: -
CDR3 protein: CASGLGVGDTGELFF
CDR3 DNA: TGTGCTAGTGGTTTAGGAGTCGGGGACACCGGGGAGCTGTTTTTT

clone size: few
V gene: TRBV2
J gene: TRBJ1-2
D gene: -
CDR3 protein: CASRDRGNYGYTF
CDR3 DNA: TGTGCCAGCCGGGACCGAGGTAACTATGGCTACACCTTC

clone size: -
V gene: TRBV13
J gene: TRBJ1-1
D gene: -
CDR3 protein: CASSLLLGGEAFF
CDR3 DNA: TGTGCCAGCAGCCTTCTTCTCGGGGGGGAAGCTTTCTTT

clone size: -
V gene: TRBV27
J gene: TRBJ2-3
D gene: TRBD2
CDR3 protein: CASSPGLVAHTQYF
CDR3 DNA: TGTGCCAGCAGTCCCGGACTAGTTGCACATACGCAGTATTTT

clone size: -
V gene: TRBV25-1
J gene: TRBJ1-2
D gene: TRBD1
CDR3 protein: CASSEYLGQGDYGYTF
CDR3 DNA: TGTGCCAGCAGTGAATATCTGGGACAGGGAGACTATGGCTACACCTTC

clone size: -
V gene: TRBV7-9
J gene: TRBJ2-1
D gene: -
CDR3 protein: CASSLDGGQYNEQFF
CDR3 DNA: TGTGCCAGCAGCTTAGACGGGGGCCAATACAATGAGCAGTTCTTC

clone size: -
V gene: TRBV5-1
J gene: TRBJ2-1
D gene: -
CDR3 protein: CASSLGQPYNEQFF
CDR3 DNA: TGCGCCAGCAGCTTGGGACAGCCTTACAATGAGCAGTTCTTC

clone size: -
V gene: TRBV7-3
J gene: TRBJ1-1
D gene: -
CDR3 protein: CASSLLGVYTEAFF
CDR3 DNA: TGTGCCAGCAGCTTATTGGGGGTTTACACTGAAGCTTTCTTT

clone size: -
V gene: TRBV10-3
J gene: TRBJ2-7
D gene: TRBD1
CDR3 protein: CAISPTTGGEQYF
CDR3 DNA: TGTGCCATCAGTCCTACAACAGGGGGCGAGCAGTACTTC

clone size: few
V gene: TRBV10-3
J gene: TRBJ2-7
D gene: -
CDR3 protein: CAISESWWTAASEQYF
CDR3 DNA: TGTGCCATCAGTGAGTCTTGGTGGACAGCAGCATCCGAGCAGTACTTC

clone size: -
V gene: TRBV9
J gene: TRBJ2-5
D gene: -
CDR3 protein: CASSLDYSQETQYF
CDR3 DNA: TGTGCCAGCAGCCTCGACTACTCACAAGAGACCCAGTACTTC

clone size: -
V gene: TRBV9
J gene: TRBJ1-1
D gene: -
CDR3 protein: CASSVETHTEAFF
CDR3 DNA: TGTGCCAGCAGCGTAGAAACACACACTGAAGCTTTCTTT

clone size: -
V gene: TRBV5-1
J gene: TRBJ2-5
D gene: -
CDR3 protein: CASSSGAYQETQYF
CDR3 DNA: TGCGCCAGCAGCTCCGGAGCGTACCAAGAGACCCAGTACTTC

clone size: few
V gene: TRBV29-1
J gene: TRBJ2-7
D gene: TRBD2
CDR3 protein: CSARGGSPSYEQYF
CDR3 DNA: TGCAGCGCGCGGGGGGGGTCGCCATCCTACGAGCAGTACTTC

clone size: few
V gene: TRBV10-3
J gene: TRBJ2-7
D gene: TRBD1
CDR3 protein: CAISPTGMSYEQYF
CDR3 DNA: TGTGCCATCAGTCCGACAGGGATGTCGTACGAGCAGTACTTC

clone size: -
V gene: TRBV29-1
J gene: TRBJ2-6
D gene: TRBD1
CDR3 protein: CSVRQGSTGANVLTF
CDR3 DNA: TGCAGCGTGAGACAGGGGTCCACTGGGGCCAACGTCCTGACTTTC

clone size: medium-sized
V gene: TRBV6-1
J gene: TRBJ1-5
D gene: -
CDR3 protein: CASSGNQPQHF
CDR3 DNA: TGTGCCAGCAGTGGTAATCAGCCCCAGCATTTT

clone size: -
V gene: TRBV18
J gene: TRBJ2-6
D gene: -
CDR3 protein: CASSPTGGANVLTF
CDR3 DNA: TGTGCCAGCTCACCTACGGGAGGGGCCAACGTCCTGACTTTC

clone size: -
V gene: TRBV11-3
J gene: TRBJ2-6
D gene: -
CDR3 protein: CASSLGQGLPGANVLTF
CDR3 DNA: TGTGCCAGCAGCTTAGGGCAGGGTCTCCCTGGGGCCAACGTCCTGACTTTC

clone size: -
V gene: TRBV5-4
J gene: TRBJ2-4
D gene: -
CDR3 protein: CASRKRGNSTSKNIQYF
CDR3 DNA: TGTGCCAGCAGAAAAAGGGGAAACAGCACGTCCAAAAACATTCAGTACTTC

clone size: -
V gene: TRBV5-6
J gene: TRBJ1-4
D gene: TRBD1
CDR3 protein: CASTLRTGANEKLFF
CDR3 DNA: TGTGCCAGCACCTTAAGGACAGGGGCTAATGAAAAACTGTTTTTT

clone size: -
V gene: TRBV11-3
J gene: TRBJ1-4
D gene: -
CDR3 protein: CASSLAGPGNEKLFF
CDR3 DNA: TGTGCCAGCAGCTTAGCAGGCCCAGGGAACGAAAAACTGTTTTTT

clone size: -
V gene: TRBV9
J gene: TRBJ2-7
D gene: -
CDR3 protein: CASSPPGTTYEQYF
CDR3 DNA: TGTGCCAGCAGCCCCCCAGGAACTACCTACGAGCAGTACTTC

clone size: -
V gene: TRBV10-3
J gene: TRBJ2-1
D gene: -
CDR3 protein: CAISGGFSSYNEQFF
CDR3 DNA: TGTGCCATCAGTGGTGGCTTCAGCTCCTACAATGAGCAGTTCTTC

clone size: -
V gene: TRBV4-2
J gene: TRBJ2-3
D gene: TRBD2
CDR3 protein: CASSQDNSGSTDTQYF
CDR3 DNA: TGTGCCAGCAGCCAAGATAATAGCGGGAGCACAGATACGCAGTATTTT

clone size: -
V gene: TRBV7-9
J gene: TRBJ2-3
D gene: TRBD1
CDR3 protein: CASGDRGTDTQYF
CDR3 DNA: TGTGCCAGCGGGGACAGGGGAACAGATACGCAGTATTTT

clone size: -
V gene: TRBV13
J gene: TRBJ2-7
D gene: -
CDR3 protein: CASSRNKGRTGQSSYEQYF
CDR3 DNA: TGTGCCAGCAGCCGTAATAAGGGGCGTACGGGTCAGAGCTCCTACGAGCAGTACTTC

clone size: once
V gene: TRBV5-1
J gene: TRBJ2-5
D gene: -
CDR3 protein: CASSLAWQGNQETQYF
CDR3 DNA: TGCGCCAGCAGCTTGGCCTGGCAGGGGAACCAAGAGACCCAGTACTTC

clone size: -
V gene: TRBV7-2
J gene: TRBJ1-2
D gene: -
CDR3 protein: CASSLVLQDYGYTF
CDR3 DNA: TGTGCCAGCAGCTTAGTTCTACAGGACTATGGCTACACCTTC

clone size: -
V gene: TRBV14
J gene: TRBJ2-7
D gene: -
CDR3 protein: CASSPHRAYEQYF
CDR3 DNA: TGTGCCAGCAGCCCCCACCGAGCCTACGAGCAGTACTTC

clone size: few
V gene: TRBV27
J gene: TRBJ1-2
D gene: TRBD1
CDR3 protein: CASSLFRGIDGYTF
CDR3 DNA: TGTGCCAGCAGTTTATTCAGGGGGATCGATGGCTACACCTTC

clone size: -
V gene: TRBV11-2
J gene: TRBJ2-1
D gene: -
CDR3 protein: CASSLDFGRYNEQFF
CDR3 DNA: TGTGCCAGCAGCTTAGATTTCGGGCGGTACAATGAGCAGTTCTTC

clone size: -
V gene: TRBV6-5
J gene: TRBJ2-5
D gene: -
CDR3 protein: CASSYGRTPQHF
CDR3 DNA: TGTGCCAGCAGTTACGGACGGACCCCCCAGCACTTC

clone size: -
V gene: TRBV28
J gene: TRBJ1-3
D gene: -
CDR3 protein: CASSLRQLRSGNTIYF
CDR3 DNA: TGTGCCAGCAGTTTAAGACAGCTCCGCTCTGGAAACACCATATATTTT

clone size: -
V gene: TRBV23-1
J gene: TRBJ1-2
D gene: -
CDR3 protein: CASPQSGRKGTKSGYTF
CDR3 DNA: TGCGCCAGCCCTCAAAGCGGCAGGAAAGGGACTAAGTCTGGCTACACCTTC

clone size: -
V gene: TRBV15
J gene: TRBJ2-1
D gene: TRBD1
CDR3 protein: CATSRVGTGPYNEQFF
CDR3 DNA: TGTGCCACCAGCAGAGTTGGGACAGGGCCCTACAATGAGCAGTTCTTC

clone size: few
V gene: TRBV7-9
J gene: TRBJ2-2
D gene: -
CDR3 protein: CASSLMDGGELFF
CDR3 DNA: TGTGCCAGCAGCTTAATGGACGGCGGGGAGCTGTTTTTT